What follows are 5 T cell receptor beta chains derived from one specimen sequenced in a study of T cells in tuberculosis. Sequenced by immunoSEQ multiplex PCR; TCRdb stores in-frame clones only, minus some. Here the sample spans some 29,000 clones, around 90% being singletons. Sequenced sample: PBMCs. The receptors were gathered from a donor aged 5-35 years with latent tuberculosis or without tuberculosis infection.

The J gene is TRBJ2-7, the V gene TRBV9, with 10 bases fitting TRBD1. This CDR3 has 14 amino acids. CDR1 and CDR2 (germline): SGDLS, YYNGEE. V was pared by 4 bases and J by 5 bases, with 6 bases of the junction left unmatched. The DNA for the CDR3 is TGTGCCAGCAGCTCTCCGGGACAGGGGAACGAGCAGTACTTC. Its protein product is CASSSPGQGNEQYF.

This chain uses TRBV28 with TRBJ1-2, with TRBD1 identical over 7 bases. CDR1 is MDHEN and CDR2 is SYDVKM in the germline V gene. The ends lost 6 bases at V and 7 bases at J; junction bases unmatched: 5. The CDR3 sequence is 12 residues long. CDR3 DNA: TGTGCCAGCAGGGAGAACAGGGGTGGCTACACCTTC. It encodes CASRENRGGYTF.

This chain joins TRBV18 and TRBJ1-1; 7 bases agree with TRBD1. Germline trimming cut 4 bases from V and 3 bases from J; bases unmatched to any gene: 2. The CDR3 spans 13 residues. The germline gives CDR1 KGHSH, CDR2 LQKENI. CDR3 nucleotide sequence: TGTGCCAGCTCACTAACAGGGGACACTGAAGCTTTCTTT. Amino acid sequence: CASSLTGDTEAFF.

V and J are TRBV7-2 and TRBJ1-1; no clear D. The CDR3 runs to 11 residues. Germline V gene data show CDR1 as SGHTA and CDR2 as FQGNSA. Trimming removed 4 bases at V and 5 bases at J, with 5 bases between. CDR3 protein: CASSYFTEAFF. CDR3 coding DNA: TGTGCCAGCAGCTACTTTACTGAAGCTTTCTTT.

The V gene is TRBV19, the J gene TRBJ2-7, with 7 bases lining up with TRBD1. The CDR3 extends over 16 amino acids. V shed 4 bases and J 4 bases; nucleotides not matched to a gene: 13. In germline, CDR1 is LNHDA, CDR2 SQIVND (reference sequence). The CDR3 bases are TGTGCCAGTAGTAACCGAGGGAGACAGGGACGGTACGAGCAGTACTTC. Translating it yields CASSNRGRQGRYEQYF.